This T cell receptor (beta chain) was found in a study of blood T cell repertoires in COVID-19. The wider study: PBMCs, B-cell-depleted T cells, or T cells provided the cDNA or gDNA that made up the material.

Produced via immunoSEQ multiplex PCR; TCRdb's table is partial and in-frame only. Here the sample spans 180,000 or so clones, approximately 85% being singletons. Before being deemed recovered, Cohort 3 donors had two negative PCRs, clearance, or symptom resolution. V lost 1 base, J lost 0 bases, and 7 bases lay in between. From germline, CDR1 is SGHNT and CDR2 YENEEA. CDR3 size: 14 residues. The chain carries TRBV11-3 and TRBJ2-7; TRBD2 might be the D (5 bases). The source material was PBMCs or T cells enriched from blood (not recorded which). This sequence was found in a man in his forties who had recovered from COVID-19. CDR3 bases: TGTGCCAGCAGCTTAGGAGGGAGCTCCTACGAGCAGTACTTC. Translation: CASSLGGSSYEQYF.